Sequencing of this TCR beta chain was carried out in a study of blood T cell repertoires in COVID-19. Turning to the study itself: COVID-19 samples from acute and convalescent phases originated in the United States, Italy and Spain. The cDNA or gDNA used as material had been derived from T cells, B-cell-depleted T cells, or PBMCs.

The CDR3 runs to 18 residues. In the original analysis: Amplified reference gene primers provided the basis for estimating nucleated cell counts. Using immunoSEQ multiplex PCR, the repertoire was profiled, and TCRdb retains in-frame clones only, with some absent. V, J and clone size are those of that table, while D and trimming were read from the DNA. The profile shows some 250,000 clones, roughly 85% of them singletons. The TCR was taken from a woman aged 18-35 years with acute or convalescent COVID-19. Sequenced sample: peripheral blood. The chain is built from TRBV1 and TRBJ1-5; the table's D call of TRBD1 was not tested on the DNA. TRBV1 is a pseudogene. In DNA, the CDR3 is TGCACCAGCAGCCATAATATCACCGGGACAGGGAGCAATCAGCCCCAGCATTTT. It translates to CTSSHNITGTGSNQPQHF.